One sample yielded the 12 T cell receptor beta chains listed below, sequenced in a study of T cell changes during pregnancy in multiple sclerosis. Sequencing used immunoSEQ multiplex PCR; TCRdb keeps in-frame clones, though not all of them. The sample carries approximately 63,000 clones, roughly 93% recorded once. The specimen was CD8+ T cells from peripheral blood mononuclear cells, collected in the third trimester of pregnancy. The receptors were gathered from a female donor with multiple sclerosis, enrolled in a pregnancy study.

This chain links TRBV6-1 with TRBJ2-1; 9 bases are shared with TRBD1. There are 13 residues in the CDR3. V shed 7 bases, J shed 10 bases, and the junction held 8 bases outside the gene matches. Germline CDR1 is MNHNS and CDR2 is SASEGT. The CDR3 sequence: CASIGTGWREQFF. CDR3 in DNA: TGTGCCAGCATCGGGACAGGGTGGAGAGAGCAGTTCTTC.

This rearrangement joins TRBV6-1 to TRBJ1-2; a possible D gene is TRBD1 (5 bases). This CDR3 is built from 15 residues. The V end lost 3 bases, the J end lost 6 bases, and 17 bases lay between the germline ends. Germline V gene sequence: CDR1 MNHNS, CDR2 SASEGT. In DNA form, the CDR3 reads TGTGCCAGCAGTGATAGGGGCTCTCTGTACGATGGCTACACCTTC. The encoded protein is CASSDRGSLYDGYTF.

This clone was found once. The genes are TRBV5-1 and TRBJ1-4; D gene uncertain. CDR1 SGHRS and CDR2 YFSETQ come from the germline V gene. Trimming cost V 0 bases and J 6 bases, with 9 bases left between them. CDR3 length: 14 amino acids. For the CDR3, the DNA is TGCGCCAGCAGCTTGGCCCCCGGGGATGAAAAACTGTTTTTT. Translation: CASSLAPGDEKLFF.

This clone has a single count. V gene TRBV27 combines with J gene TRBJ2-7; no clear D gene. Germline V gene sequence: CDR1 MNHEY, CDR2 SMNVEV (reference sequence). V lost 3 bases, J lost 4 bases, and 10 bases lay in between. The CDR3 totals 13 residues. CDR3 amino acids: CASSFTVLYEQYF. The CDR3 DNA follows: TGTGCCAGCAGTTTTACGGTCCTTTACGAGCAGTACTTC.

V gene TRBV6-6 combines with J gene TRBJ2-5; 14 positions match TRBD2. Looked up from germline, CDR1 is MNHNY and CDR2 is SVGAGI (reference sequence). The CDR3 extends over 15 amino acids. The J segment lost 9 bases and the V segment lost 4 bases, leaving 7 bases of the junction unmatched. The CDR3 region has the DNA TGTGCCAGCAGTTGGGGACTAGCGGGAGTTTTGGCCCAGTACTTC. Translated, it gives CASSWGLAGVLAQYF.

This chain links TRBV6-1 with TRBJ1-1; D is ambiguous. CDR3 length: 15 amino acids. Germline loops: CDR1 MNHNS, CDR2 SASEGT. Deletions cut 2 bases from V and 6 bases from J, with 16 bases between. Here the CDR3 DNA reads TGTGCCAGCAGTGAACGTGTAGGGAGACGATCTGAAGCTTTCTTT. It specifies CASSERVGRRSEAFF.

The J gene is TRBJ2-1, the V gene TRBV4-2, with 10 positions matching TRBD2. Looked up from germline, CDR1 is LGHNA and CDR2 is YNFKEQ. The CDR3 is 19 residues long. V gave up 3 bases and J gave up 0 bases; unmatched junction bases: 11. DNA of the CDR3: TGTGCCAGCAGCCAGGGTGAGGCGACTAGCGGGCTCTCCTACAATGAGCAGTTCTTC. This translates into CASSQGEATSGLSYNEQFF.

The V and J genes are TRBV5-6 and TRBJ2-1, with 13 bases identical to TRBD2. V trimming: 4 bases; J trimming: 7 bases; junction bases outside the gene matches: 8. In germline, CDR1 is SGHDT, CDR2 YYEEEE. CDR3 length: 16 residues. The CDR3 loop reads CASSPTSGRAWNEQFF. The DNA of the CDR3 is TGTGCCAGCAGCCCCACTAGCGGGAGGGCCTGGAATGAGCAGTTCTTC.

CDR3 DNA sequence: TGTGCCAGCAGAGTTATCGGTGGAGGGCAGCCCCAGCATTTT. Its translation: CASRVIGGGQPQHF. The rearrangement links TRBV27 to TRBJ1-5, with D hard to call. Trimming took off 6 bases at V and 7 bases at J, with 16 bases between the two ends. The CDR3 loop spans 14 amino acids. CDR1 MNHEY and CDR2 SMNVEV come from the germline V gene (reference sequence).

The V call is TRBV28, the J call TRBJ1-1; the D gene is possibly TRBD1 (6 bases). V shed 4 bases and J shed 1 base, with 13 bases lying between them. Germline CDR1 MDHEN, CDR2 SYDVKM. The CDR3 sequence is 15 residues long. The CDR3 region is CASSSPPDRNTEAFF. The CDR3 coding sequence is TGTGCCAGCAGTTCCCCCCCGGACAGGAACACTGAAGCTTTCTTT. Full variable domain (remainder filled in from reference TRBV28 and TRBJ1-1): DVKVTQSSRYLVKRTGEKVFLECVQDMDHENMFWYRQDPGLGLRLIYFSYDVKMKEKGDIPEGYSVSREKKERFSLILESASTNQTSMYLCASSSPPDRNTEAFFGQGTRLTVV.

This chain connects TRBV27 to TRBJ1-1; TRBD1 matches at 9 bases. V lost 4 bases and J lost 6; bases outside the gene matches: 9. This CDR3 has 15 amino acids. The germline gives CDR1 MNHEY, CDR2 SMNVEV (reference sequence). CDR3 in DNA: TGTGCCAGCAGTTCCAGGACAGGGGAGAGAGCTGAAGCTTTCTTT. Protein product: CASSSRTGERAEAFF.

The chain carries TRBV28 and TRBJ2-7; D gene unclear. The V gene's germline CDR1 is MDHEN and CDR2 SYDVKM. Trimming took off 5 bases at V and 5 bases at J, with 16 bases between the two ends. CDR3 length equals 14 residues. The CDR3 sequence: CASSTQVGFHEQYF. The CDR3 DNA sequence: TGTGCCAGCAGTACCCAAGTCGGGTTCCACGAGCAGTACTTC.